This passage covers 21 T cell receptor beta chains from one sample sequenced in a study of multiple sclerosis patients with progressive multifocal leukoencephalopathy. The time point is: before natalizumab initiation. Profiled with immunoSEQ multiplex PCR; TCRdb holds only in-frame clones, not every one. The table records some 31,000 clones, about 89% of them present only once. The sequenced material came from PBMCs. Source of these receptors: a human donor with multiple sclerosis.

The genes are TRBV4-3 and TRBJ2-3; 8 nucleotides align to TRBD2. CDR1 is LGHNA and CDR2 is YSLEER in the germline V gene. The CDR3 is 16 residues long. J gave up 6 bases and V 0 bases, and 8 bases lay outside the gene matches. The CDR3 region is CASSQERSGSGDTQYF. CDR3 sequence (DNA): TGCGCCAGCAGCCAAGAAAGGAGCGGGAGTGGGGATACGCAGTATTTT.

This clone was detected once. The rearrangement uses TRBV9 and TRBJ1-2; no definite D call. The CDR3 extends over 13 amino acids. Germline values: CDR1 SGDLS, CDR2 YYNGEE. V lost 4 bases and J lost 8, with 15 bases in between. The CDR3 DNA follows: TGTGCCAGCAGCCCACCAGCCGGGAGGGGCTACACCTTC. This encodes CASSPPAGRGYTF.

J is TRBJ2-1 and V is TRBV28; D not resolved. The CDR3 consists of 14 residues. Trimming took 4 bases from V and 5 from J, leaving 12 bases between them. Germline V lookup: CDR1 MDHEN, CDR2 SYDVKM. The CDR3 spells CASSSRSINNEQFF. The CDR3 region has the DNA TGTGCCAGCAGTTCCCGATCTATCAACAATGAGCAGTTCTTC.

This chain joins TRBV7-2 and TRBJ2-7; the D is unclear. Trimming cost V 3 bases and J 0 bases, with 6 bases left between them. This CDR3 spans 13 amino acids. The germline gives CDR1 SGHTA, CDR2 FQGNSA. In nucleotides, the CDR3 is TGTGCCAGCAGCTTTCCTAGCTCCTACGAGCAGTACTTC. Its translation is CASSFPSSYEQYF.

V and J are TRBV4-3 and TRBJ2-3, with TRBD2 identical over 7 bases. Unmatched junction bases numbered 6, after V lost 6 bases and J lost 6 bases. CDR1 is LGHNA and CDR2 is YSLEER in the germline V gene. The CDR3 has 13 amino acids. Here the CDR3 reads CASSPAGGDTQYF. The CDR3 nucleotides read TGCGCCAGCAGTCCGGCCGGGGGGGATACGCAGTATTTT.

J is TRBJ1-1 and V is TRBV27; 7 nucleotides match TRBD1. Germline V lookup: CDR1 MNHEY, CDR2 SMNVEV (reference sequence). The CDR3 totals 14 residues. V lost 6 bases, J lost 1 base, and 5 bases stayed unmatched. CDR3 region: CASRRDSSNTEAFF. CDR3 nucleotides: TGTGCCAGCAGGCGGGACAGCTCGAACACTGAAGCTTTCTTT.

The genes are TRBV4-3 and TRBJ2-1; TRBD2 agrees at 15 bases. Germline trimming cut 0 bases from V and 4 bases from J; bases unmatched to any gene: 7. CDR1 and CDR2 from the germline V gene are LGHNA and YSLEER. The CDR3 is 19 amino acids. CDR3 protein: CASSQDGTSGRSFYNEQFF. The DNA of the CDR3 is TGCGCCAGCAGCCAAGATGGGACTAGCGGGAGGTCTTTTTACAATGAGCAGTTCTTC.

As DNA, the CDR3 is TGTGCCAGCAGCCGGTCCAGAGGGGCCTCCCTTAATCAGCCCCAGCATTTT. This codes for CASSRSRGASLNQPQHF. The V call is TRBV5-6, the J call TRBJ1-5; D possibly corresponds to TRBD1 (5 bases). The CDR3 sequence is 17 residues long. V was shortened by 4 bases and J by 4 bases, with 21 bases between the two germline ends. Germline lookup yields CDR1 SGHDT and CDR2 YYEEEE. Full variable domain (outside the CDR3, taken from reference TRBV5-6 and TRBJ1-5): DAGVTQSPTHLIKTRGQQVTLRCSPKSGHDTVSWYQQALGQGPQFIFQYYEEEERQRGNFPDRFSGHQFPNYSSELNVNALLLGDSALYLCASSRSRGASLNQPQHFGDGTRLSIL.

The J gene is TRBJ2-7, the V gene TRBV30, with D perhaps matching TRBD1 (6 bases). Germline V gene sequence: CDR1 GTSNPN, CDR2 SVGIG (reference sequence). V was trimmed by 3 bases and J by 0 bases, leaving 9 bases between them. The CDR3 sequence is 13 residues long. Here the CDR3 reads CAWRGGSSYEQYF. In nucleotides, the CDR3 is TGTGCCTGGAGAGGGGGAAGCTCCTACGAGCAGTACTTC.

A note on this clone: One end of the junction is discordant with germline, which a read error may explain. This chain joins TRBV5-4 and TRBJ2-1; the D is unclear. The germline V gene encodes CDR1 SGHNT and CDR2 YYREEE (reference sequence). This CDR3 is built from 14 residues. The CDR3, as DNA: TGTGCCAGCAGCCCCGCATTCAGAAACAATGAACAGTTCTTC. As protein: CASSPAFRNNEQFF.

About this clone: The sample carries other DNA sequences with the same CDR3. V usage is TRBV4-3 and J usage is TRBJ2-7; either TRBD1 or TRBD2 may supply D (6 bases each). CDR3 size: 15 residues. CDR1 is LGHNA, CDR2 YSLEER, per germline. Between the trimmed V and J ends, which lost 3 bases and 3 bases, there was a span of 15 bases. In DNA, the CDR3 is TGCGCCAGCAGCCATGGGACTGGGGGCAGCTACGAGCAGTACTTC. Translation: CASSHGTGGSYEQYF.

This clone appeared once. The rearrangement uses TRBV19 and TRBJ1-1; TRBD1 matches at 7 bases. This CDR3 has 14 residues. The ends lost 3 bases at V and 6 bases at J; junction bases unmatched: 7. In germline, CDR1 is LNHDA, CDR2 SQIVND (reference sequence). The CDR3 loop is CASSIGQGGAEAFF. CDR3 DNA sequence: TGTGCCAGTAGTATCGGGCAGGGGGGCGCTGAAGCTTTCTTT.

The V call is TRBV15, the J call TRBJ1-1, with unresolved D. The V and J ends lost 0 bases and 0 bases respectively, with 5 bases between them. The CDR3 is 14 amino acids. CDR1 is LNHNV, CDR2 YYDKDF, per germline (reference sequence). Here the CDR3 reads CATSRDAVNTEAFF. The CDR3 DNA is TGTGCCACCAGCAGAGATGCTGTGAACACTGAAGCTTTCTTT.

The chain employs TRBV19 and TRBJ1-3; maybe TRBD1 (6 bases). Germline CDR1 reads LNHDA; CDR2 reads SQIVND (reference sequence). The V gene lost 7 bases and the J gene lost 2 bases, with 15 bases spanning the gap. The CDR3 has 15 residues. The CDR3, as DNA: TGTGCCAGTAATCGGCCGGGGGACACTGGAAACACCATATATTTT. Protein: CASNRPGDTGNTIYF.

The rearrangement links TRBV9 to TRBJ2-7; D tentatively reads TRBD1 or TRBD2 (5 bases each). This CDR3 is 14 amino acids long. Germline V gene lookup returns CDR1 SGDLS and CDR2 YYNGEE. The ends were cut back, 3 bases at V and 5 bases at J, with 15 bases in the middle. The CDR3 region is CASSGRPGAHEQYF. The CDR3 coding sequence is TGTGCCAGCAGCGGACGGCCCGGGGCCCACGAGCAGTACTTC.

J is TRBJ2-1 and V is TRBV7-9, with 11 positions matching TRBD2. In germline, CDR1 is SEHNR, CDR2 FQNEAQ (reference sequence). The CDR3 extends over 16 amino acids. Trimming took 2 bases from V and 5 from J; bases not matched to a gene: 5. The CDR3 loop is CASSLTSGRDHNEQFF. In DNA form, the CDR3 reads TGTGCCAGCAGCTTAACTAGCGGGAGAGATCACAATGAGCAGTTCTTC.

The chain has TRBV30 and TRBJ1-5; maybe TRBD1 (5 bases). The CDR3 spans 15 residues. Germline V gene lookup returns CDR1 GTSNPN and CDR2 SVGIG (reference sequence). Trimming stripped 0 bases from V and 5 bases from J, with 14 bases between. The CDR3 nucleotides read TGTGCCTGGAGTGTATCTAGGTCGGGGCATCAGCCCCAGCATTTT. It is translated as CAWSVSRSGHQPQHF.

The chain carries TRBV28 and TRBJ1-1; no clear D gene. In germline, CDR1 is MDHEN, CDR2 SYDVKM. V was cut by 5 bases and J by 4 bases, with 11 bases left in between. The length of the CDR3 is 13 residues. In DNA form, the CDR3 reads TGTGCCAGCAGTCCCTACTTAGGCACTGAAGCTTTCTTT. Amino acids: CASSPYLGTEAFF.

The chain couples TRBV19 to TRBJ1-5; possibly TRBD1 for D (6 bases). The CDR3 is made up of 16 amino acids. The germline V gene has CDR1 LNHDA and CDR2 SQIVND (reference sequence). Trimming removed 1 base at V and 2 bases at J, with 12 bases between. CDR3 sequence (DNA): TGTGCCAGTAGTATAGCTGGGGGCGGTGGCAATCAGCCCCAGCATTTT. Translation: CASSIAGGGGNQPQHF.

CDR3 sequence: CASTATPNTEAFF. CDR3 DNA sequence: TGTGCCAGCACCGCTACACCGAACACTGAAGCTTTCTTT. The chain combines TRBV2 with TRBJ1-1; D remains ambiguous. The CDR3 is 13 amino acids. V was cut by 7 bases and J by 1 base, with 10 bases left in between. In germline, CDR1 is SNHLY, CDR2 FYNNEI.

This sequence joins TRBV6-4 and TRBJ1-6; 8 nucleotides agree with TRBD1. In germline, CDR1 is MRHNA, CDR2 SNTAGT. The CDR3 covers 15 residues. Trimming removed 2 bases from V and 8 bases from J; junction bases left unmatched: 5. The CDR3 sequence: CASSDGQGSHSPLHF. In DNA, the CDR3 is TGTGCCAGCAGTGACGGACAGGGTAGCCATTCACCCCTCCACTTT.